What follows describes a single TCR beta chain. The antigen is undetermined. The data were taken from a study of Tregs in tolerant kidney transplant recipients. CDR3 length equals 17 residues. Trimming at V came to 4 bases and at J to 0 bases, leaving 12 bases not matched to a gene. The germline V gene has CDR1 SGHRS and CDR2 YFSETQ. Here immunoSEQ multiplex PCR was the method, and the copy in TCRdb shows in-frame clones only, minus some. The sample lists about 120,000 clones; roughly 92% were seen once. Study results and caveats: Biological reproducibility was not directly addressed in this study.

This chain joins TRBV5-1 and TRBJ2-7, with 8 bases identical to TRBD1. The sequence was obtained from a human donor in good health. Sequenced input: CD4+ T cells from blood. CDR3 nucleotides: TGCGCCAGCAGCCTATTAATTGGGACAGGACCCTCCTACGAGCAGTACTTC. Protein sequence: CASSLLIGTGPSYEQYF. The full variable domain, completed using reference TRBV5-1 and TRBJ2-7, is KAGVTQTPRYLIKTRGQQVTLSCSPISGHRSVSWYQQTPGQGLQFLFEYFSETQRNKGNFPGRFSGRQFSNSRSEMNVSTLELGDSALYLCASSLLIGTGPSYEQYFGPGTRLTVT.